This T cell receptor beta chain was captured in a study of blood T cells in healthy people across ages. A few counts support this clonotype. PCR was performed a second time for about 6 to 12 cycles using a sample-barcoded 5' primer and a J-beta primer mix. TCRdb processed the 5' RACE reads anew with MiXCR; each CDR3 protein has one entry. The sample lists under 950,000 distinct CDR3 sequences; 22% were seen once. The germline gives CDR1 MNHEY, CDR2 SMNVEV (reference sequence). The CDR3 has 14 amino acids. The V gene lost 0 bases and the J gene lost 6 bases, with 8 bases spanning the gap. The J gene is TRBJ2-2, the V gene TRBV27; D not certain. The sequence was collected from a man between 65 and 85 years old in good health. The sequencing sample was made of blood. CDR3 nucleotide sequence: TGTGCCAGCAGTTTATCAAGGCGATCCGGGGAGCTGTTTTTT. Translated, it gives CASSLSRRSGELFF.